This T cell receptor beta chain derives from a study of identical twins. In TCRdb, the 5' RACE reads were re-called with MiXCR into one record per CDR3 protein. The data show hundreds of thousands of distinct CDR3 sequences, around 8.6% seen once. V lost 6 bases to trimming and J lost 4 bases; unmatched junction nucleotides: 6. This CDR3 is built from 15 residues. Germline V gene lookup returns CDR1 SGHTA and CDR2 FQGNSA. The sample also formed part of further work on yellow fever vaccine responses in identical twins.

Sequenced sample: PBMCs. This chain connects TRBV7-2 to TRBJ2-1, with 10 bases identical to TRBD2. This clonotype was obtained from a young woman in good health. In DNA, the CDR3 is TGTGCCAGCAGGCCGACTAGCGGGCAATACAATGAGCAGTTCTTC. Translation: CASRPTSGQYNEQFF.